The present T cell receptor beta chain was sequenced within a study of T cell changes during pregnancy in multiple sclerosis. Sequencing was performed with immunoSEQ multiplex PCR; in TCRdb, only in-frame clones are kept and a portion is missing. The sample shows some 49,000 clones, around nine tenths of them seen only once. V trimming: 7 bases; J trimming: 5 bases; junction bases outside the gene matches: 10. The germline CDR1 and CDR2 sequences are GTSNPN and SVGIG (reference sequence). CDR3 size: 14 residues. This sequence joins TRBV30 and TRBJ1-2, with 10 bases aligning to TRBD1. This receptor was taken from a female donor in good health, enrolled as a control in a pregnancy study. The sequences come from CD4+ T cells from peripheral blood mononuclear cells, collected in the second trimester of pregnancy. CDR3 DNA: TGTGCCTTCAAACGCCGGGACAGGGGATATGGCTACACCTTC. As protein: CAFKRRDRGYGYTF.